The T cell receptor (beta chain) described here comes from a study of CXCR3-negative and CXCR3-positive naive CD8 T cells. Germline V CDR1 and CDR2: LGHNA, YSLEER. The CDR3 extends over 13 amino acids. The study made its TRB cDNA libraries by 5' RACE, adding UMI labels. With the 5' RACE reads reprocessed, TCRdb shows one record per CDR3 protein and no DNA. Its table lists tens of thousands of distinct CDR3 sequences. The study's findings and limits: Memory CD8+ cells had much lower diversity, and both naive subsets had comparably high diversity. Cryopreserved cells partially lost CXCR3 expression, and fresh PBMCs were used in most assays. The study found that naive CXCR3-negative and CXCR3-positive cells shared TRBV-TRBJ usage, while memory cells differed.

About this clonotype itself: Its antigen is not identified.

The sequence came from a human donor in good health. Some clones in this sample may be carry-over from other donors' samples. V usage is TRBV4-3 and J usage is TRBJ2-1. Sequencing was done on a sample of memory CD8+ T cells from blood. The CDR3 loop reads CASSQDPSYEQFF.